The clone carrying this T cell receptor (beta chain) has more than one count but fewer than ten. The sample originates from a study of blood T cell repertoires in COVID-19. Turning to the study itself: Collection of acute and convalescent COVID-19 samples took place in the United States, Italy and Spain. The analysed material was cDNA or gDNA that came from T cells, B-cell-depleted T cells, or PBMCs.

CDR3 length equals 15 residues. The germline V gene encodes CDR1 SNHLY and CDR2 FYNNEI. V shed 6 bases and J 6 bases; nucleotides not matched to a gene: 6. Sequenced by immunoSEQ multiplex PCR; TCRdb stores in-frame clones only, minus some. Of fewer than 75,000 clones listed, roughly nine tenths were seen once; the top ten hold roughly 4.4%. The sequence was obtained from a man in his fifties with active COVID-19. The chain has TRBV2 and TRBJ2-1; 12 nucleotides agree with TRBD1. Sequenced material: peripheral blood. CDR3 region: CASRTGTGGFNEQFF. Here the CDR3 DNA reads TGTGCCAGCAGAACCGGGACAGGGGGCTTCAATGAGCAGTTCTTC.